Below, 18 T cell receptor beta chains from the same sample are listed, as sequenced in a study of OX40 agonist ivuxolimab in advanced cancers. Library preparation was by the immunoSEQ multiplex PCR assay. The clones in this table, taken by TCRdb from immuneACCESS, are in-frame only. Not every clone is retained; where verified, under half of the shortfall comes from an unresolved V gene, and the cause of the rest is unknown. Counted in this sample were approximately 58,000 clones; 65% to 90% of them appeared once. The top ten constitute around 0.9% of the sample. The specimen comprised CD4+ or CD8+ T cells sorted from blood, sampled in a trial of the OX40 agonist ivuxolimab. The receptors here all came from an adult with an advanced solid tumor such as melanoma, head and neck, liver or kidney cancer.

The chain joins TRBV11-2 to TRBJ2-7, with unresolved D. Germline V gives CDR1 SGHAT, CDR2 FQNNGV. Trimming cost V 3 bases and J 0 bases, with 3 bases left between them. CDR3 length equals 12 residues. CDR3 in amino acids: CASSFNSYEQYF. The CDR3 DNA follows: TGTGCCAGCAGCTTCAACTCCTACGAGCAGTACTTC. Full variable domain (rest looked up from reference TRBV11-2 and TRBJ2-7): EAGVAQSPRYKIIEKRQSVAFWCNPISGHATLYWYQQILGQGPKLLIQFQNNGVVDDSQLPKDRFSAERLKGVDSTLKIQPAKLEDSAVYLCASSFNSYEQYFGPGTRLTVT.

This chain joins TRBV5-6 and TRBJ2-3, with TRBD2 matching over 9 bases. After removal of 0 bases from V and 4 bases from J, the junction contained 6 bases not matched to a gene. This CDR3 has 16 residues. Germline V CDR1 and CDR2: SGHDT, YYEEEE. The CDR3 DNA reads TGTGCCAGCAGCTTGGTGAGCGGGGGGACCTCAGATACGCAGTATTTT. It is translated as CASSLVSGGTSDTQYF.

The rearrangement joins TRBV28 to TRBJ2-2; no definite D call. Trimming took off 2 bases at V and 3 bases at J, with 7 bases between the two ends. The CDR3 is made up of 14 amino acids. Germline assignment: CDR1 MDHEN and CDR2 SYDVKM. The CDR3: CASSLPAYTGELFF. CDR3 DNA: TGTGCCAGCAGTTTACCCGCTTACACCGGGGAGCTGTTTTTT.

CDR3 amino acids: CASSLERLAGPYQETQYF. The CDR3 DNA reads as TGTGCCAGCAGCTTGGAACGACTAGCGGGACCGTACCAAGAGACCCAGTACTTC. The chain joins TRBV5-4 to TRBJ2-5; 11 bases line up with TRBD2. Germline V lookup: CDR1 SGHNT, CDR2 YYREEE (reference sequence). V was clipped by 0 bases and J by 0 bases; unmatched bases: 7. This CDR3 comprises 18 residues.

The chain employs TRBV5-1 and TRBJ1-1, with a weak D call TRBD1 (5 bases). The CDR3 consists of 17 residues. V lost 2 bases to trimming and J lost 1 base, with 18 bases between them. Germline CDR1 is SGHRS and CDR2 is YFSETQ. This CDR3 is CASSFPVAGRKNTEAFF. The CDR3 DNA follows: TGCGCCAGCAGCTTTCCCGTGGCAGGGCGAAAGAACACTGAAGCTTTCTTT.

The chain joins TRBV5-1 to TRBJ1-4; D uncertain. Germline loops: CDR1 SGHRS, CDR2 YFSETQ. This CDR3 region has 14 residues. The germline V and J ends were trimmed by 4 bases and 0 bases, with 7 bases remaining between them. This CDR3 reads CASSIGTTNEKLFF. The DNA for the CDR3 is TGCGCCAGCAGCATAGGGACAACTAATGAAAAACTGTTTTTT.

The chain links TRBV6-5 to TRBJ2-7; tentatively, D is TRBD2 (5 bases). Per the germline V gene, CDR1 is MNHEY and CDR2 is SVGAGI. CDR3 size: 12 residues. The CDR3 DNA reads TGTGCAGCCGGGATCGGGCCCTACGAGCAGTACTTC. Amino acids: CAAGIGPYEQYF.

The V gene is TRBV6-5, the J gene TRBJ1-6, with D possibly matching TRBD1 (5 bases). V gave up 2 bases and J gave up 0 bases, with 8 bases separating them. Germline CDR1 MNHEY, CDR2 SVGAGI. This CDR3 region has 16 residues. CDR3 region: CASSYGGSSYNSPLHF. CDR3 DNA: TGTGCCAGCAGTTACGGGGGGAGCTCCTATAATTCACCCCTCCACTTT.

The CDR3 coding sequence is TGTGCCACCAGCAGAGATCGTGTCGGCTGGAACACTGAAGCTTTCTTT. Amino acid sequence: CATSRDRVGWNTEAFF. V and J are TRBV15 and TRBJ1-1; D call uncertain. Germline CDR1 and CDR2: LNHNV and YYDKDF (reference sequence). The CDR3 extends over 16 amino acids. Trimming shortened V by 0 bases and J by 1 base, and 12 bases separated the two germline ends.

The gene calls are TRBV7-9 and TRBJ1-1; no clear D. Germline CDR1 is SEHNR and CDR2 is FQNEAQ (reference sequence). The CDR3 totals 17 residues. Trimming removed 3 bases from V and 4 bases from J, with 21 bases in between. CDR3 sequence: CASSFHISTLSRTEAFF. As DNA, the CDR3 is TGTGCCAGCAGCTTTCATATCTCCACCTTATCCCGCACTGAAGCTTTCTTT. Full variable domain (outside the CDR3, taken from reference TRBV7-9 and TRBJ1-1): DTGVSQNPRHKITKRGQNVTFRCDPISEHNRLYWYRQTLGQGPEFLTYFQNEAQLEKSRLLSDRFSAERPKGSFSTLEIQRTEQGDSAMYLCASSFHISTLSRTEAFFGQGTRLTVV.

J is TRBJ2-5 and V is TRBV7-3, with a tentative D call TRBD2 (6 bases). The CDR3 length is 15 residues. Trimming stripped 4 bases from V and 2 bases from J, with 14 bases between. Germline CDR1 is SGHTA and CDR2 is FQGTGA. CDR3 in amino acids: CASSSYPGEQETQYF. For the CDR3, the DNA is TGTGCCAGCAGCTCCTACCCGGGGGAGCAAGAGACCCAGTACTTC.

This rearrangement joins TRBV18 to TRBJ2-7; 10 nucleotides agree with TRBD1. From germline, CDR1 is KGHSH and CDR2 LQKENI. The V and J ends lost 4 bases and 2 bases, in that order; junction bases with no gene match: 2. The CDR3 has 14 residues. CDR3 in amino acids: CASSLGQGAYEQYF. Written as DNA, the CDR3 is TGTGCCAGCTCACTCGGACAGGGGGCCTACGAGCAGTACTTC.

The chain uses TRBV4-2 and TRBJ2-3, with D possibly matching TRBD1 (5 bases). Germline CDR1 and CDR2: LGHNA and YNFKEQ. Trimming left V 2 bases short and J 3 bases short, with 12 bases between. CDR3 length equals 15 residues. The CDR3 DNA follows: TGTGCCAGCAGCCAACTTCTACGACAGACAGATACGCAGTATTTT. It encodes CASSQLLRQTDTQYF.

This clone showed up just once. The J gene is TRBJ2-3, the V gene TRBV19; D is unresolved. Trimming left V 3 bases short and J 10 bases short, with 23 bases between. Germline CDR1 is LNHDA and CDR2 is SQIVND (reference sequence). This CDR3 is 16 amino acids long. In DNA, the CDR3 is TGTGCCAGTAGTATTGCCTTCCCCGTTTCGGCAACGGCGCAGTATTTT. Protein product: CASSIAFPVSATAQYF.

V and J are TRBV18 and TRBJ2-1; the match to TRBD1 covers 8 bases. Germline assignment: CDR1 KGHSH and CDR2 LQKENI. This CDR3 region has 15 residues. V dropped 3 bases and J dropped 7; count of bases not matched to a gene: 8. Here the CDR3 reads CASSPDRTGRNEQFF. CDR3 coding DNA: TGTGCCAGCTCACCGGACAGGACAGGGAGAAATGAGCAGTTCTTC.

This clone was observed a few times. V gene TRBV7-9 combines with J gene TRBJ2-7, with D perhaps matching TRBD1 (5 bases). Germline CDR1 is SEHNR and CDR2 is FQNEAQ (reference sequence). The V end lost 3 bases, the J end lost 0 bases, and 12 bases lay between the germline ends. The CDR3 is made up of 15 amino acids. For the CDR3, the DNA is TGTGCCAGCAGCTTTAGGGGCTCTAGCTCCTACGAGCAGTACTTC. This gives the protein CASSFRGSSSYEQYF.

This chain uses TRBV25-1 with TRBJ2-1; D gene unclear. From germline, CDR1 is MGHDK and CDR2 SYGVNS. The CDR3 loop spans 14 amino acids. V was shortened by 4 bases and J by 0 bases, with 7 bases between the two germline ends. DNA of the CDR3: TGTGCCAGCAGTGGTCTCAGCTCCTACAATGAGCAGTTCTTC. Translated, it gives CASSGLSSYNEQFF. Together with reference TRBV25-1 and TRBJ2-1, the CDR3 gives the full variable domain: EADIYQTPRYLVIGTGKKITLECSQTMGHDKMYWYQQDPGMELHLIHYSYGVNSTEKGDLSSESTVSRIRTEHFPLTLESARPSHTSQYLCASSGLSSYNEQFFGPGTRLTVL.

The chain carries TRBV6-1 and TRBJ1-2; D uncertain. The V and J ends lost 1 base and 8 bases respectively, with 11 bases between them. The CDR3 sequence is 13 residues long. Per germline, CDR1 MNHNS and CDR2 SASEGT. The CDR3 DNA follows: TGTGCCAGCAGTGAAGGGGGATATCCCGGCTACACCTTC. Translated, it gives CASSEGGYPGYTF.